This T cell receptor (beta chain) was captured in a study of identical twins. This CDR3 spans 13 amino acids. V was shortened by 3 bases and J by 6 bases, with 8 bases between the two germline ends. cDNA carried unique molecular identifiers, and a universal primer site was added by template switching. TCRdb fed the 5' RACE reads into MiXCR, producing one record per CDR3 protein. The top ten hold more than 2.5% of the sample, which has 450,000 to 650,000 distinct CDR3 sequences, more than 9% seen once. A few counts support this clonotype. This sample was also put to use in a study of yellow fever vaccine responses in identical twins.

This TCR was sampled from a woman between 18 and 30 years old in good health. Source material: PBMCs. The chain has TRBV12-3 or TRBV12-4 and TRBJ2-2, with D possibly called TRBD1 or TRBD2 (5 bases each). The CDR3 DNA sequence: TGTGCCAGCAGTTTTGAGGGGCCCGGGGAGCTGTTTTTT. Encoded protein: CASSFEGPGELFF.